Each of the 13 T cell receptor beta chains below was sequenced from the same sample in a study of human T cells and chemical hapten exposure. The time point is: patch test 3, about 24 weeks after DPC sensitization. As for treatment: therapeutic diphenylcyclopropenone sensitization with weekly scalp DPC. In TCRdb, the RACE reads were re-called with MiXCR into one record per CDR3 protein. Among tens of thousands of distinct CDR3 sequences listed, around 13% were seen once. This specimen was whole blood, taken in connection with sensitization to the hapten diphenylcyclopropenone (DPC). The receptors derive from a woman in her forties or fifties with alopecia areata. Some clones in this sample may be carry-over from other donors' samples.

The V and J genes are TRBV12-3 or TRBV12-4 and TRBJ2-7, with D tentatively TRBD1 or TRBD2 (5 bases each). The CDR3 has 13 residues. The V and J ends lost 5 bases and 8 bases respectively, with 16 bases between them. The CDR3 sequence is CASSHGTGRQQYF. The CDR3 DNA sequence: TGTGCCAGCAGTCACGGGACGGGAAGGCAGCAGTACTTC.

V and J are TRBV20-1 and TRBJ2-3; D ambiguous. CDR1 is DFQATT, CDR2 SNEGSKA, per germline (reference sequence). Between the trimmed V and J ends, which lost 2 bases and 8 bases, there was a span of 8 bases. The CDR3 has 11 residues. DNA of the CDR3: TGCAGTGCTAGATATCCTGTTACGCAGTATTTT. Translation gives CSARYPVTQYF.

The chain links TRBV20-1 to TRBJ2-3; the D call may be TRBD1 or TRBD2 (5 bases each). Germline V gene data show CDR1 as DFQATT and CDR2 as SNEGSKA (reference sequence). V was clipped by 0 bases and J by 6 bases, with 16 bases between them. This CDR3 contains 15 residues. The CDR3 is CSAREGRSKGDTQYF. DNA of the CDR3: TGCAGTGCTAGAGAGGGGAGATCAAAGGGGGATACGCAGTATTTT.

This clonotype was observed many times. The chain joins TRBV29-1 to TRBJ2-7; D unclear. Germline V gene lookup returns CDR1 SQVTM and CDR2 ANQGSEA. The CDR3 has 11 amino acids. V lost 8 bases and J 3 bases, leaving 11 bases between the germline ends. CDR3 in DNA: TGCAGCCCGTCAACCAACTACGAGCAGTACTTC. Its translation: CSPSTNYEQYF.

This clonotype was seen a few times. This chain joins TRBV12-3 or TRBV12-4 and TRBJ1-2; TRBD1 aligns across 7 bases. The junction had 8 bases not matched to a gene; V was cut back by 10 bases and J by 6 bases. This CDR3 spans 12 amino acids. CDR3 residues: CATQGVGDGYTF. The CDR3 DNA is TGTGCCACTCAGGGGGTGGGAGATGGCTACACCTTC.

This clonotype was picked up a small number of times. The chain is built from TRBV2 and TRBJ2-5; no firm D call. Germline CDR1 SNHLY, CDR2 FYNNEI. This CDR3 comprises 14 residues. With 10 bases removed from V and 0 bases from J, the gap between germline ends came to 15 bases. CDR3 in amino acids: CATFLARYQETQYF. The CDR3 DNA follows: TGTGCCACCTTCCTGGCGCGGTACCAAGAGACCCAGTACTTC. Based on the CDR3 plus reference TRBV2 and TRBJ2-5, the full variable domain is EPEVTQTPSHQVTQMGQEVILRCVPISNHLYFYWYRQILGQKVEFLVSFYNNEISEKSEIFDDQFSVERPDGSNFTLKIRSTKLEDSAMYFCATFLARYQETQYFGPGTRLLVL.

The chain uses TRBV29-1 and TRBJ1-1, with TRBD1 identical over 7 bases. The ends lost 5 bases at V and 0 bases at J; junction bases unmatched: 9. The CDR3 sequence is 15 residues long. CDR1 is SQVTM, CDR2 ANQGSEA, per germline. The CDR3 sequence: CSVSSPTGVNTEAFF. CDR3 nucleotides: TGCAGCGTTTCCAGTCCTACAGGGGTGAACACTGAAGCTTTCTTT.

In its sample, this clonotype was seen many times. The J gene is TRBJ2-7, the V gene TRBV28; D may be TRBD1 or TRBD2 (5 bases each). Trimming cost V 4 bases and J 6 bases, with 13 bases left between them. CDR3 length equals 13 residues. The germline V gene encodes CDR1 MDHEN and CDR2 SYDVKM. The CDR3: CASSSPPGPEQYF. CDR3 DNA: TGTGCCAGCAGTTCTCCCCCGGGGCCCGAGCAGTACTTC.

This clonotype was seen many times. In DNA form, the CDR3 reads TGTGCCAGCTCACCACCGGAGGACAGGGGGAGAACTGAAGCTTTCTTT. Translated, it gives CASSPPEDRGRTEAFF. The chain recombines TRBV18 with TRBJ1-1; 10 nucleotides agree with TRBD1. V trimming: 0 bases; J trimming: 5 bases; junction bases outside the gene matches: 6. The CDR3 has 16 residues. CDR1 is KGHSH and CDR2 is LQKENI in the germline V gene.

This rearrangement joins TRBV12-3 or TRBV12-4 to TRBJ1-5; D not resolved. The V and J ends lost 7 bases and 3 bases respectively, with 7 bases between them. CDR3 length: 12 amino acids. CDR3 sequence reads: CASTNDNQPQHF. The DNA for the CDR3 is TGTGCCAGCACCAATGACAATCAGCCCCAGCATTTT.

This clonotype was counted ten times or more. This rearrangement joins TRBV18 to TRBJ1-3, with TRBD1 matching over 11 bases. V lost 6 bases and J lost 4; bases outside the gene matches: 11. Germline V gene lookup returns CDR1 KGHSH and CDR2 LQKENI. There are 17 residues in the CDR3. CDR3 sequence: CASSHRDRGFLGNTIYF. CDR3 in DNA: TGTGCCAGCTCCCACCGGGACAGGGGGTTCCTCGGAAACACCATATATTTT.

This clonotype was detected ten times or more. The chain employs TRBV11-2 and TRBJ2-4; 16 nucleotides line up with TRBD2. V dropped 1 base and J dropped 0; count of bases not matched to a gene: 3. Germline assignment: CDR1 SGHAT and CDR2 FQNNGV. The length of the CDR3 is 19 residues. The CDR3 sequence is CASSLVGLAGGIAKNIQYF. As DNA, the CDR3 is TGTGCCAGCAGCTTAGTGGGACTAGCGGGAGGGATAGCCAAAAACATTCAGTACTTC.

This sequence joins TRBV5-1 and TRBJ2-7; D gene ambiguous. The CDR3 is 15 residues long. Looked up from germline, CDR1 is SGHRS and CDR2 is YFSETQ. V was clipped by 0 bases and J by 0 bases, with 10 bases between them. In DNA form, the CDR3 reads TGCGCCAGCAGCTTGGATTGGCACAGCTCCTACGAGCAGTACTTC. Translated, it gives CASSLDWHSSYEQYF.